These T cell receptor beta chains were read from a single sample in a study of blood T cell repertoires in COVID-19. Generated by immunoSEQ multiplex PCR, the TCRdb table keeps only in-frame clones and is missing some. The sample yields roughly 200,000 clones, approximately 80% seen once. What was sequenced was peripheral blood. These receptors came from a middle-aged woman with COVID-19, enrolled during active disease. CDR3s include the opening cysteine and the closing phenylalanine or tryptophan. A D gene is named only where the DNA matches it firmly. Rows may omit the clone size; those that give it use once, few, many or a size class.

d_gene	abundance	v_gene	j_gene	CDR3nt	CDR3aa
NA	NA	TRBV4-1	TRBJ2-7	TGCGCCAGCAGCCTAGACCGGGACTCCTTCTCCTACGAGCAGTACTTC	CASSLDRDSFSYEQYF
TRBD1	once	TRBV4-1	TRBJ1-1	TGCGCCAGCAGCCAAGGGACAGGGGCCATGAACACTGAAGCTTTCTTT	CASSQGTGAMNTEAFF
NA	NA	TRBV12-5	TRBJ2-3	TGTGCTAGTGGTTTGTGGGGCCCAGATACGCAGTATTTT	CASGLWGPDTQYF
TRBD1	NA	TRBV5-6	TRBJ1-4	TGTGCCAGCAGCATCAGGGGGCGGGATAATGAAAAACTGTTTTTT	CASSIRGRDNEKLFF
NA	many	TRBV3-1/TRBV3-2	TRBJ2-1	TGTGCCAGCCGGGGGGCGGGGCGAGACTACAATGAGCAGTTCTTC	CASRGAGRDYNEQFF
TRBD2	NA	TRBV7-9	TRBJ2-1	TGTGCCAGCAGACCGAGACTAGCGGGAGATTTAAGCAATGAGCAGTTCTTC	CASRPRLAGDLSNEQFF
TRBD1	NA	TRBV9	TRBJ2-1	TGTGCCAGCAGCCCAGGACAGGGTTCCTACAATGAGCAGTTCTTC	CASSPGQGSYNEQFF
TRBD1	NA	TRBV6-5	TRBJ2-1	TGTGCCAGCAGTTACGGGGACAGGGGGAACAATGAGCAGTTCTTC	CASSYGDRGNNEQFF
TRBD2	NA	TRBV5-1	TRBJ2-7	TGCGCCAGCAGCCCCAGCGGGGTAACCTACGAGCAGTACTTC	CASSPSGVTYEQYF
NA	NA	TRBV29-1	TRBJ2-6	TGCAGCGTTGCCGGCTCTGGGGCCAACGTCCTGACTTTC	CSVAGSGANVLTF
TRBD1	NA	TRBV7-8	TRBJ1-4	TGTGCCAGCGGCCTTCGGACAGGGAGGCATGAAAAACTGTTTTTT	CASGLRTGRHEKLFF
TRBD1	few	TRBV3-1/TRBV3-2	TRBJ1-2	TGTGCCAGCAGCCAAGGACAGGGATCTCTTCCCACCTTC	CASSQGQGSLPTF
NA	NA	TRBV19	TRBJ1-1	TGTGCCAGTAGGCAGGGGTATGGGGAAGCTTTCTTT	CASRQGYGEAFF
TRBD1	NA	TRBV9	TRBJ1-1	TGTGCCAGCACTCCCGCGACAGGGCGGAGCACTGAAGCTTTCTTT	CASTPATGRSTEAFF
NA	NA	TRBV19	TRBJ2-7	TGTGCCAGTAGTATCCTAGGTTTCTACGAGCAGTACTTC	CASSILGFYEQYF
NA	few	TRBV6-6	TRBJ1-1	TGTGCCAGCAGCCCGTACGGCACTGAAGCTTTCTTT	CASSPYGTEAFF
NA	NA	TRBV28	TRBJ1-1	TGTGCCAGCAGTTTATCTGGACCCCGAGGGACTGAAGCTTTCTTT	CASSLSGPRGTEAFF
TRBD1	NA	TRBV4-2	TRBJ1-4	TGTGCCAGCAGCCATGAGACAGGGCTTTCTGAAAAACTGTTTTTT	CASSHETGLSEKLFF
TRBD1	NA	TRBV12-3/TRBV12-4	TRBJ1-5	TGTGCCAGCAGTATAGACAGGGACCCCCAGCATTTT	CASSIDRDPQHF
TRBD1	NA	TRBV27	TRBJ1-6	TGTGCCACCAACCGACAGGGGAGTTCACCCCTCCACTTT	CATNRQGSSPLHF
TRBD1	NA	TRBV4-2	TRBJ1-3	TGTGCCAGCAGCCCCACAGGGGCTGGAAACACCATATATTTT	CASSPTGAGNTIYF
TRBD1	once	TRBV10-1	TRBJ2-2	TGCGCCAGCAGTTCGGGACAGGGAAGCACCGGGGAGCTGTTTTTT	CASSSGQGSTGELFF
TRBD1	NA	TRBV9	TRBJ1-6	TGTGCCAGCAGCCCATGGACAGGGAATAATTCACCCCTCCACTTT	CASSPWTGNNSPLHF
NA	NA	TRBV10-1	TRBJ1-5	TGCGCCAGCTCAGAGGGGGATGGACAGTATCCCCCCCCCAGCAATCAGCCCCAGCATTTT	CASSEGDGQYPPPSNQPQHF
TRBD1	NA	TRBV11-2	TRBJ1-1	TGTGCCAGCAGCATATGGACAGGGAGAAATACTGAAGCTTTCTTT	CASSIWTGRNTEAFF
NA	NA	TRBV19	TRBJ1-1	TGTGCCAGTAGTTCTGAACTTGGCACTGAAGCTTTCTTT	CASSSELGTEAFF
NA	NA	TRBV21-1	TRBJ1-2	TGTGCCAGCAGCCGTTTAAAACCGGGACAGGGCTATGGCTACACCTTC	CASSRLKPGQGYGYTF
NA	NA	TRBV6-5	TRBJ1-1	TGTGCCAGCAGATTGAAGGGGGACACTGAAGCTTTCTTT	CASRLKGDTEAFF
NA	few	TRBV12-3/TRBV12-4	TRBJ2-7	TGTGCCAGCAATAGGCTAGGCTACGAGCAGTACTTC	CASNRLGYEQYF
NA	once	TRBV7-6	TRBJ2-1	TGTGCCAGCAGCTTAGTGTCGGCTAGGAGGAACAATGAGCAGTTCTTC	CASSLVSARRNNEQFF
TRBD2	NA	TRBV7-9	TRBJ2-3	TGTGCCAGCAGCCCGACTAGCGGGGCCCCCCGGCAGTATTTT	CASSPTSGAPRQYF
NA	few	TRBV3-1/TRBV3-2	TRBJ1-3	TGTGCCAGCAGCCAAGATATCCGGGGCACCATATATTTT	CASSQDIRGTIYF
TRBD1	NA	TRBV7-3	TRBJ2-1	TGTGCCAGCAGCTCCCGGGACAGGTCATACAATGAGCAGTTCTTC	CASSSRDRSYNEQFF
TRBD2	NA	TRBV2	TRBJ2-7	TGTGCCAGCTCCGGCTCTAGCGGGAGGAATGAGCAGTACTTC	CASSGSSGRNEQYF
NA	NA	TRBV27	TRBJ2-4	TGTGCCAGCAGTCCCCAATCGCAGGGTGGGGGGAACATTCAGTACTTC	CASSPQSQGGGNIQYF
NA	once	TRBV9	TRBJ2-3	TGTGCCAGCAGCGTAGATGTAGCGCTAATCACAGATACGCAGTATTTT	CASSVDVALITDTQYF
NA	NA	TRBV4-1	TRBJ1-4	TGCGCCAGCAGCCAATACCACAGGGCAACTAATGAAAAACTGTTTTTT	CASSQYHRATNEKLFF
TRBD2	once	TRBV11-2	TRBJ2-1	TGTGCCAGTACCTTTTCCGGGACTAGTATCGATGAGCAGTTCTTC	CASTFSGTSIDEQFF
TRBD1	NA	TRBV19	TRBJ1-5	TGTGCCAGTAGCTATCGGGACAGGGGTTATAGCAATCAGCCCCAGCATTTT	CASSYRDRGYSNQPQHF
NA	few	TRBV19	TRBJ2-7	TGTGCCAGTAGTATATCGGGGAGGAACGAGCAGTACTTC	CASSISGRNEQYF
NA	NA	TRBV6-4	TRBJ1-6	TGTGCCAGCAGGGACACGAGCTCCTATAATTCACCCCTCCACTTT	CASRDTSSYNSPLHF
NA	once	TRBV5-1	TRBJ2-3	TGCGCCAGCAGCCCGGGAGCAGATACGCAGTATTTT	CASSPGADTQYF
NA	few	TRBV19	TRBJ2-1	TGTGCCAGTAGTATAGTGGGAGTCAATGAGCAGTTCTTC	CASSIVGVNEQFF
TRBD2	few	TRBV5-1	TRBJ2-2	TGCGCCAGCAGCTTGGCCGCAGCGGGACGAACGAACACCGGGGAGCTGTTTTTT	CASSLAAAGRTNTGELFF
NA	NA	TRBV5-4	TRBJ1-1	TGTGCCACAAAAGCAGGGGTTGGCACTGAAGCTTTCTTT	CATKAGVGTEAFF
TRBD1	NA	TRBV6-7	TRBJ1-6	TGTGCCAGCAGATCCCACAGGGGACGGTGGCCACCCCTCCACTTT	CASRSHRGRWPPLHF
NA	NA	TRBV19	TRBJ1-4	TGTGCCAGTAGTCTCCGGGACAATCCTAATGAAAAACTGTTTTTT	CASSLRDNPNEKLFF
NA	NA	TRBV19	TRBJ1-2	TGTGCCAGTAGCTACGGGGGGAGCCGGTATGGCTACACCTTC	CASSYGGSRYGYTF
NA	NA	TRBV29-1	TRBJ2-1	TGCAGCGTTGAAGATTGGTCTAGGAGTAAAGAAGCCTACAATGAGCAGTTCTTC	CSVEDWSRSKEAYNEQFF
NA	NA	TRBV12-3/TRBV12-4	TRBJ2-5	TGTGCCAGCTCCGGGATCGAGAAAGAGACCCAGTACTTC	CASSGIEKETQYF
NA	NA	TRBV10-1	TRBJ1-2	TGCGCCAGCAGTTGGACTGGTAACTATGGCTACACCTTC	CASSWTGNYGYTF
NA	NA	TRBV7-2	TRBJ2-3	TGTGCCAGTCCGCTCGGGGGTGATACGCAGTATTTT	CASPLGGDTQYF
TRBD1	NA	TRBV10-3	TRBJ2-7	TGTGCCATCACTACGACAGGGGTGGGTTACGAGCAGTACTTC	CAITTTGVGYEQYF
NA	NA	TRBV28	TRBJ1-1	TGTGCCGGGCGGGGGTTCGCTGAAGCTTTCTTT	CAGRGFAEAFF